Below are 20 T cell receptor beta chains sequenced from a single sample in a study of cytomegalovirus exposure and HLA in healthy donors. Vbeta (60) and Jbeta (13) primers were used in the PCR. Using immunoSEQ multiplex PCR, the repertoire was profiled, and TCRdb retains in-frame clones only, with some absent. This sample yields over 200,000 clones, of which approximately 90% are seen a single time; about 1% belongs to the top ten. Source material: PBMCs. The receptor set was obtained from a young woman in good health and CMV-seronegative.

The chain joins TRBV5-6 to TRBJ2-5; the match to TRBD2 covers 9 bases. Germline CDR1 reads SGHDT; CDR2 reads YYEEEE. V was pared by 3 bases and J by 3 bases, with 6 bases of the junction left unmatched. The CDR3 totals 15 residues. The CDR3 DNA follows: TGTGCCAGCAGCTCCTATAGACTAGCGGAAGAGACCCAGTACTTC. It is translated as CASSSYRLAEETQYF.

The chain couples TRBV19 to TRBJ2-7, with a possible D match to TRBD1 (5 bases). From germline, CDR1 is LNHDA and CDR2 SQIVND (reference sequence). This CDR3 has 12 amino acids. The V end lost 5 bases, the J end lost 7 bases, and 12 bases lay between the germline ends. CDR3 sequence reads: CASSPRVGEQYF. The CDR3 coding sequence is TGTGCCAGTAGTCCCAGGGTGGGGGAGCAGTACTTC.

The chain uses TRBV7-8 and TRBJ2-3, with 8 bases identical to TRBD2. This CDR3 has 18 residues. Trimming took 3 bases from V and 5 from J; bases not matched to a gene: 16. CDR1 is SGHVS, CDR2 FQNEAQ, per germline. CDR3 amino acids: CASSLGRGTSGRKDTQYF. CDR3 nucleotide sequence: TGTGCCAGCAGCTTGGGTCGAGGAACTAGCGGACGAAAAGATACGCAGTATTTT.

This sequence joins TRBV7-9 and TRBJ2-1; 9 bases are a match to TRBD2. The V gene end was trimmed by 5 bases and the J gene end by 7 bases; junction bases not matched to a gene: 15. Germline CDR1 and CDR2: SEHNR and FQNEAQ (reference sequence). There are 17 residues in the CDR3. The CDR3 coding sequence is TGTGCCAGCAGCCACAGCCTGGGCGGGGGGGCCGAAAATGAGCAGTTCTTC. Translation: CASSHSLGGGAENEQFF.

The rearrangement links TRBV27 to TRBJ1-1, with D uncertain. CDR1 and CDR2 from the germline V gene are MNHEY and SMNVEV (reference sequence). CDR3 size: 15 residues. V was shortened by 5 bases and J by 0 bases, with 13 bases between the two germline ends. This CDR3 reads CASSPRTVLNTEAFF. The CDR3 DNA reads TGTGCCAGCAGTCCGCGAACAGTTTTGAACACTGAAGCTTTCTTT.

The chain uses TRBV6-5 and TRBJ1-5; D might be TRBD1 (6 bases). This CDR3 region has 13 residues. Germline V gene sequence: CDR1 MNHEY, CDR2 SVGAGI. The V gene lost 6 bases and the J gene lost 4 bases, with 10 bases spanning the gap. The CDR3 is CASRLDRNQPQHF. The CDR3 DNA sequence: TGTGCCAGCAGACTCGACAGGAATCAGCCCCAGCATTTT.

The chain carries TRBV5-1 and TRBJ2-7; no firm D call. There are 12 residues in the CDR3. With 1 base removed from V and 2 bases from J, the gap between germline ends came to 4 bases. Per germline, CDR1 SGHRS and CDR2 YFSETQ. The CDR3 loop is CASSLSPYEQYF. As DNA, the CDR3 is TGCGCCAGCAGCTTGAGCCCCTACGAGCAGTACTTC.

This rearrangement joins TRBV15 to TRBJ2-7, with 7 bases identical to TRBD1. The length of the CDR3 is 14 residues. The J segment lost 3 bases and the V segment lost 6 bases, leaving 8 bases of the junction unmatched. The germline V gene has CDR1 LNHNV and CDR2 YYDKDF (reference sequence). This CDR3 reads CATREGTAFYEQYF. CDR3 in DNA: TGTGCCACCAGGGAAGGGACAGCCTTCTACGAGCAGTACTTC.

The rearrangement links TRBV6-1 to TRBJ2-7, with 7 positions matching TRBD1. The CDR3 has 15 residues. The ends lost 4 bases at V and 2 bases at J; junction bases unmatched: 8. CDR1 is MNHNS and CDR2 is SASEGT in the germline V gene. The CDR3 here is CASSVGQSPTYEQYF. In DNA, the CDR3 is TGTGCCAGCAGTGTGGGACAGTCACCGACCTACGAGCAGTACTTC.

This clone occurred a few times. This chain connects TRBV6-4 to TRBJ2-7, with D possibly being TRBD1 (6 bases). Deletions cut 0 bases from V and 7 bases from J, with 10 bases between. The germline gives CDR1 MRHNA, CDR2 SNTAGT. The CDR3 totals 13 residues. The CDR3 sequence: CASSDSEGGEQYF. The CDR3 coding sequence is TGTGCCAGCAGTGACTCGGAAGGGGGTGAGCAGTACTTC.

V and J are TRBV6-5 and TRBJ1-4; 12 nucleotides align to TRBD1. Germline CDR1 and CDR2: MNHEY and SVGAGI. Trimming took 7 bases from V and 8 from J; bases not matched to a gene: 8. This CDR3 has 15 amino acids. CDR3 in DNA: TGTGCCAGCACCTCGGGACAGGGGGCTCAGGAAAAACTGTTTTTT. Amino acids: CASTSGQGAQEKLFF.

CDR3 loop: CASSLGPSGNWETQYF. The CDR3 bases are TGTGCCAGCAGCTTAGGTCCTAGCGGAAATTGGGAGACCCAGTACTTC. The rearrangement links TRBV13 to TRBJ2-5; 7 nucleotides align to TRBD2. CDR1 is PRHDT, CDR2 FYEKMQ, per germline (reference sequence). This CDR3 has 16 residues. V was pared by 0 bases and J by 5 bases, with 9 bases of the junction left unmatched.

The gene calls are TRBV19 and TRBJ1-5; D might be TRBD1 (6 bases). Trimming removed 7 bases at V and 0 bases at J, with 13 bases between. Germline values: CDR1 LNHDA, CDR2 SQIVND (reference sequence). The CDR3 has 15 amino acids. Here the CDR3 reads CASNARDNSNQPQHF. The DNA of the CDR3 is TGTGCCAGTAACGCCCGGGACAATAGCAATCAGCCCCAGCATTTT.

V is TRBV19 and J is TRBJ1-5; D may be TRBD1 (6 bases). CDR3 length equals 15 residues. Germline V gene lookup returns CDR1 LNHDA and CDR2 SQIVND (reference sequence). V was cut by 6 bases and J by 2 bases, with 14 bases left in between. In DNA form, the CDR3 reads TGTGCCAGTAGCTGGGGGCGCAGGGGCAATCAGCCCCAGCATTTT. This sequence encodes CASSWGRRGNQPQHF.

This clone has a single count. The CDR3 coding sequence is TGCGCCAGCAGCTACAATGCGGGGGCGGATACGCAGTATTTT. Residues: CASSYNAGADTQYF. The chain joins TRBV5-1 to TRBJ2-3; possibly TRBD2 for D (7 bases). The CDR3 consists of 14 residues. V lost 3 bases and J lost 6, with 14 bases in between. The germline gives CDR1 SGHRS, CDR2 YFSETQ.

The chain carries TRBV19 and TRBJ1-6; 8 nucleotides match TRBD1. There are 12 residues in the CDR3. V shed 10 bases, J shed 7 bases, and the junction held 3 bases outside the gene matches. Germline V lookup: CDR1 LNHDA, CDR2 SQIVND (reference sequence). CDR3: CATRQGNSPLHF. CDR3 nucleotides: TGTGCCACCCGACAGGGGAATTCACCCCTCCACTTT.

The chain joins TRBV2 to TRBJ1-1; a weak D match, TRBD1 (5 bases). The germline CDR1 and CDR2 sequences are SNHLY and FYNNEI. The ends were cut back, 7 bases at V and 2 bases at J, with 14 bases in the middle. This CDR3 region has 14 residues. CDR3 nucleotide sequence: TGTGCCAGCACACGATGGACAAGCAACACTGAAGCTTTCTTT. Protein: CASTRWTSNTEAFF. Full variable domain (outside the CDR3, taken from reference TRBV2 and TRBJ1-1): EPEVTQTPSHQVTQMGQEVILRCVPISNHLYFYWYRQILGQKVEFLVSFYNNEISEKSEIFDDQFSVERPDGSNFTLKIRSTKLEDSAMYFCASTRWTSNTEAFFGQGTRLTVV.

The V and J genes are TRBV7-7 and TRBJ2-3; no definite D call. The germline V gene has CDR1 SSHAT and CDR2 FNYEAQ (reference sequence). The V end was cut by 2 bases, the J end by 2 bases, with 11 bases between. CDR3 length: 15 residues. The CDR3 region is CASSLLEKNTDTQYF. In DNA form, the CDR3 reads TGTGCCAGCAGCTTACTAGAGAAAAACACAGATACGCAGTATTTT. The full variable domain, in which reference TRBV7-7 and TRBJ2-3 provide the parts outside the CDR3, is GAGVSQSPRYKVTKRGQDVTLRCDPISSHATLYWYQQALGQGPEFLTYFNYEAQPDKSGLPSDRFSAERPEGSISTLTIQRTEQRDSAMYRCASSLLEKNTDTQYFGPGTRLTVL.

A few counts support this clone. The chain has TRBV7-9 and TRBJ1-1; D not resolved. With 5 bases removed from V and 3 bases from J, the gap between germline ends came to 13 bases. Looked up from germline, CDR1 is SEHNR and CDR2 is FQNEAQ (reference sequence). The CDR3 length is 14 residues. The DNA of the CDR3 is TGTGCCAGCAGCCCCAACTCGGGTTACACTGAAGCTTTCTTT. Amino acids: CASSPNSGYTEAFF.

CDR3 region: CASSLPGTSGSLSYNEQFF. Here the CDR3 DNA reads TGTGCCAGCAGTTTGCCCGGGACTAGCGGGAGTCTATCCTACAATGAGCAGTTCTTC. The V call is TRBV28, the J call TRBJ2-1; TRBD2 aligns across 14 bases. J lost 1 base, V lost 3 bases, and 8 bases had no gene match. CDR3 length: 19 residues. CDR1 is MDHEN and CDR2 is SYDVKM in the germline V gene.